Each of the 29 T cell receptor beta chains below was sequenced from the same sample in a study of metastatic and nonmetastatic thyroid tumors. TCRdb re-processed the PCR reads through MiXCR. The profile shows around 12,000 clones, around an eighth of them singletons. Every patient underwent thyroid surgery untreated. Source material: blood. The receptors were sampled from a female donor with papillary thyroid cancer or a benign thyroid nodule (not recorded which). Some clones in this sample may be carry-over from other donors' samples.

The rearrangement links TRBV6-1 to TRBJ2-1, with unresolved D. Per the germline V gene, CDR1 is MNHNS and CDR2 is SASEGT. The CDR3 runs 15 residues. V shed 1 base and J shed 2 bases, with 9 bases lying between them. The CDR3 is CASSEEPSPYNEQFF. In DNA form, the CDR3 reads TGTGCCAGCAGTGAAGAGCCATCCCCCTACAATGAGCAGTTCTTC.

There are many counts of this clone. The chain uses TRBV7-3 and TRBJ1-1; D may be TRBD1 (5 bases). The V gene's germline CDR1 is SGHTA and CDR2 FQGTGA. V was clipped by 5 bases and J by 2 bases, with 9 bases between them. This CDR3 has 13 residues. In DNA form, the CDR3 reads TGTGCCAGCAGCCCACAGGTAAACACTGAAGCTTTCTTT. Protein: CASSPQVNTEAFF. The whole variable domain, remainder taken from reference TRBV7-3 and TRBJ1-1, is GAGVSQTPSNKVTEKGKYVELRCDPISGHTALYWYRQSLGQGPEFLIYFQGTGAADDSGLPNDRFFAVRPEGSVSTLKIQRTERGDSAVYLCASSPQVNTEAFFGQGTRLTVV.

V is TRBV6-2 or TRBV6-3 and J is TRBJ1-2; possible D gene TRBD1, 5 bases. Trimming left V 6 bases short and J 1 base short, with 12 bases between. The CDR3 covers 14 residues. CDR1 is MNHEY, CDR2 SVGEGT, per germline. The CDR3 loop is CASSTDRLNYGYTF. In nucleotides, the CDR3 is TGTGCCAGCAGCACCGACAGACTTAACTATGGCTACACCTTC.

In regard to this clone: A much larger clone sits a single nucleotide away, making a read error possible. The chain is built from TRBV27 and TRBJ2-5; D remains unclear. The V end lost 0 bases, the J end lost 0 bases, and 8 bases lay between the germline ends. Germline V gene data show CDR1 as MNHEY and CDR2 as SMNVEV (reference sequence). The CDR3 consists of 15 residues. The CDR3 spells CASSLSKQYQETQYF. The CDR3 nucleotides read TGTGCCAGCAGTTTATCGAAACAGTACCAAGAGACCCAGTACTTC.

This clone was counted ten times or more. V usage is TRBV6-2 or TRBV6-3 and J usage is TRBJ1-1; the D is unclear. Trimming pared 5 bases from V and 4 bases from J, leaving 14 bases between. Looked up from germline, CDR1 is MNHEY and CDR2 is SVGEGT. This CDR3 region has 14 residues. The CDR3 is CASSRGPSVTEAFF. In DNA, the CDR3 is TGTGCCAGCAGTCGAGGGCCTTCTGTCACTGAAGCTTTCTTT.

Ten or more counts support this clone. The chain recombines TRBV18 with TRBJ2-1, with D uncertain. The CDR3 has 14 residues. Germline V gives CDR1 KGHSH, CDR2 LQKENI. Trimming removed 1 base at V and 7 bases at J, with 11 bases between. The CDR3 is CASSPQGLDNEQFF. In nucleotides, the CDR3 is TGTGCCAGCTCACCACAGGGCTTGGATAATGAGCAGTTCTTC.

This clone occurred many times. The chain uses TRBV29-1 and TRBJ1-1, with D unresolved. Germline V gene lookup returns CDR1 SQVTM and CDR2 ANQGSEA. This CDR3 has 11 amino acids. V dropped 6 bases and J dropped 2 bases, with 7 bases sitting between them. CDR3 amino acids: CSVSLNTEAFF. CDR3 bases: TGCAGCGTGTCCCTTAACACTGAAGCTTTCTTT.

This clone has at least ten counts. Relative to the germline gene, one junction end is altered; a read error may explain this. The genes are TRBV5-1 and TRBJ1-1; D might be TRBD1 (6 bases). This CDR3 has 13 amino acids. Per the germline V gene, CDR1 is SGHRS and CDR2 is YFSETQ. The CDR3, as DNA: TGCGCCAGCAGCTGGGGTACGGAACCGGGACACTCATTT. The encoded protein is CASSWGTEPGHSF.

Relative to its sample, this clone is medium-sized (0.01 to 0.1%). The genes are TRBV28 and TRBJ1-2; D not resolved. CDR1 MDHEN and CDR2 SYDVKM come from the germline V gene. This CDR3 is built from 14 residues. V lost 1 base, J lost 2 bases, and 8 bases lay in between. As DNA, the CDR3 is TGTGCCAGCAGTTTATTTCCGGGAAACTATGGCTACACCTTC. Translated: CASSLFPGNYGYTF.

The sample holds many counts of this clone. The CDR3 DNA sequence: TGCAGTGCTAGAGTGCAGGGGCGCGACGGGGAAAAACTGTTTTTT. Translation gives CSARVQGRDGEKLFF. This chain links TRBV20-1 with TRBJ1-4; a possible D gene is TRBD1 (6 bases). V lost 1 base and J 8 bases, leaving 17 bases between the germline ends. The germline gives CDR1 DFQATT, CDR2 SNEGSKA (reference sequence). This CDR3 has 15 amino acids.

This clone was observed a few times. A read error may explain this, as a much larger clone is one base away. The CDR3 DNA sequence: TGTTCCAGCAGCTTAGTCCAGGATAGCGGTGAGACCCAGTACTTC. Encoded protein: CSSSLVQDSGETQYF. The rearrangement uses TRBV7-9 and TRBJ2-5, with D maybe TRBD2 (6 bases). Germline CDR1 reads SEHNR; CDR2 reads FQNEAQ (reference sequence). The CDR3 is made up of 15 amino acids.

This clone was counted ten times or more. The J gene is TRBJ1-6, the V gene TRBV6-1; D uncertain. Germline V gene data show CDR1 as MNHNS and CDR2 as SASEGT. The V and J ends lost 5 bases and 7 bases respectively, with 12 bases between them. This CDR3 is built from 14 residues. For the CDR3, the DNA is TGTGCCAGCAGTTGCGGGCTTGTCAATTCACCCCTCCACTTT. Its translation: CASSCGLVNSPLHF.

This clone was detected ten times or more. The V call is TRBV3-1, the J call TRBJ1-1, with 7 bases lining up with TRBD1. The CDR3 is 14 amino acids. CDR1 is LGHDT, CDR2 YNNKEL, per germline (reference sequence). Trimming cost V 3 bases and J 7 bases; bases outside gene matches: 8. CDR3 residues: CASSQGRGGLEAFF. CDR3 sequence (DNA): TGTGCCAGCAGCCAGGGGCGAGGGGGCCTTGAAGCTTTCTTT.

In this sample, this clone turned up many times. V gene TRBV20-1 combines with J gene TRBJ1-1; 9 nucleotides agree with TRBD1. This CDR3 is built from 15 residues. Germline CDR1 DFQATT, CDR2 SNEGSKA (reference sequence). V was pared by 5 bases and J by 3 bases, with 10 bases of the junction left unmatched. CDR3 amino acids: CSAPGQGQGHTEAFF. The CDR3 coding sequence is TGCAGTGCTCCCGGGCAGGGACAGGGTCACACTGAAGCTTTCTTT.

This clone was counted at least ten times. The chain is built from TRBV7-3 and TRBJ2-3; 8 nucleotides agree with TRBD1. The CDR3 is 16 residues long. Germline assignment: CDR1 SGHTA and CDR2 FQGTGA. Trimming cost V 6 bases and J 4 bases; bases outside gene matches: 12. For the CDR3, the DNA is TGTGCCAGCAGTTCATCGACAGGGGAAGGGGCAGATACGCAGTATTTT. Amino acid sequence: CASSSSTGEGADTQYF.

This clone occurred many times. V usage is TRBV15 and J usage is TRBJ1-2; the match to TRBD1 covers 11 bases. Trimming took 4 bases from V and 2 from J; bases not matched to a gene: 6. This CDR3 contains 16 residues. CDR1 and CDR2 from the germline V gene are LNHNV and YYDKDF (reference sequence). CDR3 sequence: CATSTDGQGANYGYTF. CDR3 nucleotides: TGTGCCACCAGCACAGACGGACAGGGGGCGAACTATGGCTACACCTTC.

In this sample, this clone turned up many times. The V and J genes are TRBV10-3 and TRBJ1-2; tentative D call: TRBD1 (6 bases). Trimming pared 9 bases from V and 8 bases from J, leaving 22 bases between. CDR3 size: 14 residues. Germline V gene lookup returns CDR1 ENHRY and CDR2 SYGVKD. The chain's CDR3 is CAIRPGGAPGGYTF. The DNA of the CDR3 is TGTGCCATTCGGCCGGGGGGCGCTCCTGGGGGCTACACCTTC.

This clone was seen repeatedly, ten times or more. The chain links TRBV3-1 to TRBJ1-4; TRBD1 matches at 8 bases. Trimming cost V 5 bases and J 8 bases; bases outside gene matches: 10. Per the germline V gene, CDR1 is LGHDT and CDR2 is YNNKEL (reference sequence). The length of the CDR3 is 15 residues. The CDR3 coding sequence is TGTGCCAGCAGCGGGGGACAGGCTTTGAGGGAAAAACTGTTTTTT. It translates to CASSGGQALREKLFF.

This clone was detected many times. The chain has TRBV10-3 and TRBJ2-7, with 9 bases fitting TRBD1. Germline lookup yields CDR1 ENHRY and CDR2 SYGVKD. The trim removed 10 bases at V and 4 bases at J, leaving 8 bases unmatched. The length of the CDR3 is 13 residues. CDR3 sequence reads: CATLGTGPYEQYF. The CDR3 nucleotides read TGTGCCACCCTCGGGACAGGGCCTTACGAGCAGTACTTC.

This clone was counted ten times or more. V and J are TRBV24-1 and TRBJ2-1; the D gene is possibly TRBD2 (6 bases). Germline values: CDR1 KGHDR, CDR2 SFDVKD. CDR3 size: 17 residues. Trimming removed 4 bases from V and 5 bases from J, with 20 bases in between. The CDR3 protein is CATSDPRLNSGHNEQFF. The CDR3 DNA sequence: TGTGCCACCAGTGACCCCCGTTTAAATAGCGGCCACAATGAGCAGTTCTTC.

This clone has ten or more counts. The CDR3 nucleotides read TGTGCCTGGAGTGTAGGCGGGGCGGTACAAGAGACCCAGTACTTC. Its protein is CAWSVGGAVQETQYF. This sequence joins TRBV30 and TRBJ2-5; D may be TRBD2 (6 bases). Germline CDR1 is GTSNPN and CDR2 is SVGIG (reference sequence). The length of the CDR3 is 15 residues. The V gene lost 0 bases and the J gene lost 2 bases, with 13 bases spanning the gap. The full variable domain, in which reference TRBV30 and TRBJ2-5 provide the parts outside the CDR3, is SQTIHQWPATLVQPVGSPLSLECTVEGTSNPNLYWYRQAAGRGLQLLFYSVGIGQISSEVPQNLSASRPQDRQFILSSKKLLLSDSGFYLCAWSVGGAVQETQYFGPGTRLLVL.

This clone was observed at least ten times. This chain connects TRBV4-2 to TRBJ1-3; D is undetermined. Between the trimmed V and J ends, which lost 2 bases and 0 bases, there was a span of 8 bases. The CDR3 is 15 residues long. Germline V gene data show CDR1 as LGHNA and CDR2 as YNFKEQ. The CDR3 is CASSQQRNSGNTIYF. DNA for the CDR3: TGTGCCAGCAGCCAACAACGGAACTCTGGAAACACCATATATTTT.

The sample holds many counts of this clone. The chain carries TRBV13 and TRBJ2-1, with 7 bases fitting TRBD2. Germline trimming cut 5 bases from V and 5 bases from J; bases unmatched to any gene: 9. This CDR3 has 15 amino acids. CDR1 and CDR2 (germline): PRHDT, FYEKMQ (reference sequence). The CDR3, as DNA: TGTGCCAGCAGCCTAACCTGGCTAGCGGACAATGAGCAGTTCTTC. It encodes CASSLTWLADNEQFF.

This clone was counted at least ten times. This clone may be a read error of a much larger clone one base away. CDR3 in DNA: TGCGCCAGCAGCCAAGATCTAGAGGGCGAGCAGTACTTC. Amino acids: CASSQDLEGEQYF. This chain links TRBV4-3 with TRBJ2-7; D possibly corresponds to TRBD2 (5 bases). Germline CDR1 LGHNA, CDR2 YSLEER. This CDR3 has 13 residues. V was clipped by 0 bases and J by 6 bases, with 9 bases between them.

As for this clone: Given the absence of the conserved phenylalanine or tryptophan at the CDR3 end, a read error is likely. Here the CDR3 reads CDSSFGQGVYGYTS. The DNA of the CDR3 is TGTGACAGCAGTTTTGGGCAGGGTGTCTATGGCTACACCTCC. The chain is built from TRBV28 and TRBJ1-2; D perhaps matches TRBD1 (5 bases). This CDR3 has 14 residues. Germline V CDR1 and CDR2: MDHEN, SYDVKM.

This clone came up a few times. This sequence may be a read error, since a much larger clone differs from it by one base. The chain recombines TRBV28 with TRBJ1-2, with D unclear. Between the trimmed V and J ends, which lost 6 bases and 8 bases, there was a span of 13 bases. CDR1 and CDR2 from the germline V gene are MDHEN and SYDVKM. The CDR3 extends over 12 amino acids. The CDR3 nucleotides read TGTGCCAGCAGCGCCAGAGCATACGGCTACACCTTC. As protein: CASSARAYGYTF.

This clone was observed at least ten times. The genes are TRBV18 and TRBJ1-2; D is unresolved. This CDR3 has 14 residues. Per the germline V gene, CDR1 is KGHSH and CDR2 is LQKENI. The V end lost 1 base, the J end lost 8 bases, and 14 bases lay between the germline ends. CDR3 in amino acids: CASSPRSVDGGYTF. Here the CDR3 DNA reads TGTGCCAGCTCACCACGTTCCGTGGATGGCGGCTACACCTTC.

This clone was seen ten or more times. The chain joins TRBV18 to TRBJ2-5; 8 bases line up with TRBD2. The germline V gene has CDR1 KGHSH and CDR2 LQKENI. The CDR3 has 13 residues. V gave up 3 bases and J gave up 5 bases; unmatched junction bases: 2. The DNA of the CDR3 is TGTGCCAGCTCACCCGCGGGGGGCGAGACCCAGTACTTC. Residues: CASSPAGGETQYF.

The table lists this clone with a few counts. This sequence joins TRBV24-1 and TRBJ2-7; either TRBD1 or TRBD2 may supply D (5 bases each). This CDR3 has 15 residues. Germline-derived CDR1 and CDR2 are KGHDR and SFDVKD. Deletions cut 4 bases from V and 5 bases from J, with 17 bases between. CDR3 DNA sequence: TGTGCCACCAGTGACACTTCGGGACGTAGCCACGAGCAGTACTTC. Its translation: CATSDTSGRSHEQYF.